These 24 T cell receptor beta chains share one sample of origin, sequenced in a study of T cell responses to AZD1222 COVID-19 vaccine. Data came from immunoSEQ multiplex PCR; TCRdb stores just in-frame clones and leaves some out. The table shows tens of thousands of clones, with more than 80% occurring only once. The sample in question was peripheral blood, obtained 28 days after the second AZD1222 dose. These receptors came from an adult who received the AZD1222 COVID-19 vaccine.

The rearrangement uses TRBV7-9 and TRBJ1-4, with TRBD1 matching 7 bases. Germline-derived CDR1 and CDR2 are SEHNR and FQNEAQ (reference sequence). The CDR3 has 14 amino acids. Trimming removed 6 bases from V and 7 bases from J; junction bases left unmatched: 8. In DNA form, the CDR3 reads TGTGCCAGCAGTTGGGGACAGCCCTTTGAAAAACTGTTTTTT. Amino acids: CASSWGQPFEKLFF.

This chain connects TRBV19 to TRBJ1-1; perhaps TRBD1 as D (6 bases). Germline-derived CDR1 and CDR2 are LNHDA and SQIVND (reference sequence). The ends were cut back, 6 bases at V and 1 base at J, with 12 bases in the middle. There are 14 residues in the CDR3. CDR3 sequence: CASRPGGANTEAFF. DNA of the CDR3: TGTGCCAGTAGACCCGGGGGGGCGAACACTGAAGCTTTCTTT.

J is TRBJ1-2 and V is TRBV7-2; D unresolved. Trimming shortened V by 2 bases and J by 4 bases, and 11 bases separated the two germline ends. Germline assignment: CDR1 SGHTA and CDR2 FQGNSA. CDR3 length: 14 residues. CDR3 residues: CASSLSGEGYGYTF. The DNA for the CDR3 is TGTGCCAGCAGCTTAAGCGGGGAGGGCTATGGCTACACCTTC.

This rearrangement joins TRBV28 to TRBJ2-1; TRBD1 agrees at 8 bases. The V gene end was trimmed by 4 bases and the J gene end by 7 bases; junction bases not matched to a gene: 9. Germline V gives CDR1 MDHEN, CDR2 SYDVKM. The CDR3 has 15 amino acids. For the CDR3, the DNA is TGTGCCAGCAGTTCGACCTGGACAGGGAGGAATGAGCAGTTCTTC. Amino acids: CASSSTWTGRNEQFF.

V is TRBV5-5 and J is TRBJ2-7; D is perhaps TRBD2 (6 bases). The germline V and J ends were trimmed by 5 bases and 5 bases, with 17 bases remaining between them. The germline V gene encodes CDR1 SGHKS and CDR2 YYEKEE (reference sequence). CDR3 length equals 14 residues. In DNA, the CDR3 is TGTGCCAGCAGTTCATCCGGGACTCAAGACGAGCAGTACTTC. Protein sequence: CASSSSGTQDEQYF.

The rearrangement joins TRBV11-2 to TRBJ2-2; no clear D gene. V was trimmed by 5 bases and J by 0 bases, leaving 13 bases between them. Looked up from germline, CDR1 is SGHAT and CDR2 is FQNNGV. The CDR3 runs to 16 residues. CDR3 nucleotide sequence: TGTGCCAGCAGCCCTAACCGACCAACGAACACCGGGGAGCTGTTTTTT. This translates into CASSPNRPTNTGELFF.

In this sample, this clone turned up once. The genes are TRBV10-3 and TRBJ2-7; TRBD1 matches 7 bases. The trim removed 10 bases at V and 2 bases at J, leaving 8 bases unmatched. Germline CDR1 is ENHRY and CDR2 is SYGVKD. This CDR3 spans 13 amino acids. CDR3: CATRGTATYEQYF. The CDR3 DNA follows: TGTGCCACCAGGGGGACAGCAACCTACGAGCAGTACTTC.

The chain combines TRBV27 with TRBJ1-1; D unclear. From germline, CDR1 is MNHEY and CDR2 SMNVEV (reference sequence). This CDR3 region has 13 residues. Deletions cut 5 bases from V and 3 bases from J, with 10 bases between. The CDR3 here is CASSLLGDTEAFF. In nucleotides, the CDR3 is TGTGCCAGCAGTCTACTCGGGGACACTGAAGCTTTCTTT.

The chain recombines TRBV5-6 with TRBJ1-3; unclear D gene. Trimming left V 4 bases short and J 4 bases short, with 15 bases between. The CDR3 spans 15 residues. From germline, CDR1 is SGHDT and CDR2 YYEEEE. The chain's CDR3 is CASSNPAVRGNTIYF. The CDR3 DNA follows: TGTGCCAGCAGCAACCCCGCCGTCCGAGGAAACACCATATATTTT. Complete variable domain (other parts from reference TRBV5-6 and TRBJ1-3): DAGVTQSPTHLIKTRGQQVTLRCSPKSGHDTVSWYQQALGQGPQFIFQYYEEEERQRGNFPDRFSGHQFPNYSSELNVNALLLGDSALYLCASSNPAVRGNTIYFGEGSWLTVV.

The chain recombines TRBV13 with TRBJ2-3; a possible D gene is TRBD2 (6 bases). Trimming left V 3 bases short and J 7 bases short, with 20 bases between. The CDR3 totals 16 residues. Per the germline V gene, CDR1 is PRHDT and CDR2 is FYEKMQ (reference sequence). CDR3 DNA: TGTGCCAGCAGCTTTATGGCGGGAATAATGAGGAATACGCAGTATTTT. It specifies CASSFMAGIMRNTQYF.

The chain employs TRBV6-5 and TRBJ1-3; D is unclear. The V gene's germline CDR1 is MNHEY and CDR2 SVGAGI. The CDR3 has 13 amino acids. Between the trimmed V and J ends, which lost 2 bases and 5 bases, there was a span of 7 bases. CDR3 in DNA: TGTGCCAGCAGTTACGGACCAAGAAACACCATATATTTT. It translates to CASSYGPRNTIYF.

This clone was seen only once. CDR3 DNA sequence: TGTGCCAGCTCACCACCGGGGAACTACGAGCAGTACTTC. As protein: CASSPPGNYEQYF. This chain uses TRBV18 with TRBJ2-7; unclear D gene. With 0 bases removed from V and 3 bases from J, the gap between germline ends came to 6 bases. Germline CDR1 is KGHSH and CDR2 is LQKENI. The CDR3 covers 13 residues.

The CDR3 coding sequence is TGTGCCAGCTCACCACGGGCGTTCTCTGGAAACACCATATATTTT. It codes for CASSPRAFSGNTIYF. The genes are TRBV18 and TRBJ1-3, with no clear D. The CDR3 is 15 amino acids. From germline, CDR1 is KGHSH and CDR2 LQKENI. V lost 1 base, J lost 0 bases, and 7 bases lay in between.

The rearrangement uses TRBV7-9 and TRBJ1-6; D call uncertain. Trimming pared 2 bases from V and 5 bases from J, leaving 4 bases between. Germline-derived CDR1 and CDR2 are SEHNR and FQNEAQ (reference sequence). This CDR3 is built from 13 residues. The CDR3: CASSLTDNSPLHF. The CDR3 coding sequence is TGTGCCAGCAGCTTAACGGATAATTCACCCCTCCACTTT. The whole variable domain, filled in from reference TRBV7-9 and TRBJ1-6, reads DTGVSQNPRHKITKRGQNVTFRCDPISEHNRLYWYRQTLGQGPEFLTYFQNEAQLEKSRLLSDRFSAERPKGSFSTLEIQRTEQGDSAMYLCASSLTDNSPLHFGNGTRLTVT.

The V and J genes are TRBV11-1 and TRBJ1-2; 7 bases line up with TRBD1. CDR1 is SGHAT and CDR2 is FQDESV in the germline V gene (reference sequence). Trimming at V came to 5 bases and at J to 6 bases, leaving 9 bases not matched to a gene. The CDR3 runs to 14 residues. The CDR3 here is CASSTNRGRDGYTF. For the CDR3, the DNA is TGTGCCAGCAGCACTAACAGGGGACGCGATGGCTACACCTTC.

This sequence joins TRBV4-2 and TRBJ2-7, with D hard to call. Per the germline V gene, CDR1 is LGHNA and CDR2 is YNFKEQ. Between the trimmed V and J ends, which lost 0 bases and 1 base, there was a span of 7 bases. There are 14 residues in the CDR3. CDR3 amino acids: CASSQDLGSYEQYF. The CDR3 DNA follows: TGTGCCAGCAGCCAAGATCTGGGTTCCTACGAGCAGTACTTC.

This sequence joins TRBV6-5 and TRBJ1-5, with 8 positions matching TRBD1. The CDR3 is made up of 15 amino acids. V trimming: 5 bases; J trimming: 7 bases; junction bases outside the gene matches: 10. Germline CDR1 is MNHEY and CDR2 is SVGAGI. CDR3 amino acids: CASSQDRVVSQPQHF. CDR3 coding DNA: TGTGCCAGCAGTCAGGACAGGGTTGTTTCCCAGCCCCAGCATTTT.

The rearrangement joins TRBV7-2 to TRBJ1-3; the D is unclear. CDR1 and CDR2 (germline): SGHTA, FQGNSA. This CDR3 is built from 16 residues. Trimming cost V 4 bases and J 4 bases, with 17 bases left between them. The CDR3 is CASSSRRTGDGNTIYF. The CDR3, as DNA: TGTGCCAGCAGCTCGCGGAGGACGGGCGACGGAAACACCATATATTTT.

This clone has just a few counts. This chain joins TRBV3-1 (or the pseudogene TRBV3-2) and TRBJ2-7, with no clear D. V shed 2 bases and J shed 6 bases, with 5 bases lying between them. Germline lookup yields CDR1 LGHDT and CDR2 YNNKEL (reference sequence). This CDR3 is built from 11 residues. This CDR3 is CASSQLAEQYF. The CDR3 region has the DNA TGTGCCAGCAGCCAATTGGCCGAGCAGTACTTC.

V usage is TRBV7-9 and J usage is TRBJ2-3; D is ambiguous. This CDR3 comprises 14 residues. The V and J ends lost 5 bases and 1 base respectively, with 10 bases between them. Germline assignment: CDR1 SEHNR and CDR2 FQNEAQ (reference sequence). The CDR3 loop reads CASSTTWGTDTQYF. In DNA, the CDR3 is TGTGCCAGCAGCACGACGTGGGGCACAGATACGCAGTATTTT.

This rearrangement joins TRBV11-2 to TRBJ2-6, with 7 bases lining up with TRBD1. Germline V lookup: CDR1 SGHAT, CDR2 FQNNGV. This CDR3 is built from 16 residues. The V and J ends lost 5 bases and 4 bases, in that order; junction bases with no gene match: 8. CDR3 region: CASSLQGQLGANVLTF. CDR3 coding DNA: TGTGCCAGCAGCCTACAGGGACAGCTCGGGGCCAACGTCCTGACTTTC.

J is TRBJ1-1 and V is TRBV18; D gene uncertain. Germline loops: CDR1 KGHSH, CDR2 LQKENI. V lost 1 base to trimming and J lost 1 base, with 7 bases between them. The CDR3 spans 14 residues. This chain's CDR3 is CASSPQAENTEAFF. CDR3 coding DNA: TGTGCCAGCTCACCACAGGCCGAGAACACTGAAGCTTTCTTT.

The chain recombines TRBV7-9 with TRBJ2-2; 11 bases line up with TRBD2. The CDR3 consists of 16 residues. CDR1 is SEHNR and CDR2 is FQNEAQ in the germline V gene (reference sequence). Trimming removed 4 bases from V and 7 bases from J; junction bases left unmatched: 8. In nucleotides, the CDR3 is TGTGCCAGCAGCTCTACTAGCGGGAGTTTTGGCGGGGAGCTGTTTTTT. Translation: CASSSTSGSFGGELFF.

This chain uses TRBV7-6 with TRBJ2-2, with 14 nucleotides matching TRBD2. Trimming removed 5 bases from V and 5 bases from J; junction bases left unmatched: 4. CDR1 and CDR2 from the germline V gene are SGHVS and FNYEAQ. The length of the CDR3 is 16 residues. The CDR3 sequence: CASSPWTSGRTGELFF. CDR3 in DNA: TGTGCCAGCAGCCCGTGGACTAGCGGGAGGACCGGGGAGCTGTTTTTT.